The clone carrying this TCR beta chain was counted once. This sample was taken from a study of blood T cell repertoires in COVID-19. Study information: There were acute and convalescent COVID-19 samples, and they came from the United States, Italy and Spain. PBMCs, B-cell-depleted T cells, or T cells were the source of the cDNA or gDNA that made up the material.

As originally analysed: Using reference gene primer amplification, nucleated cell counts were estimated. Clones were read by immunoSEQ multiplex PCR, and TCRdb kept only the in-frame ones, dropping some. V and J calls and clone size are copied from that table; D and trimming were computed from the DNA. Among 100,000 to 150,000 clones listed, around 86% were seen once. Trimming at V came to 3 bases and at J to 6 bases, leaving 11 bases not matched to a gene. The CDR3 has 19 amino acids. Germline CDR1 and CDR2: MGHRA and YSYEKL. Seattle researchers signed up patients amid active infection and tracked them longitudinally.

Sequenced input: peripheral blood. The clonotype originates from a woman between 65 and 79 years old with COVID-19, enrolled during active disease. The gene calls are TRBV4-1 and TRBJ2-2; 15 bases fit TRBD2. The chain's CDR3 is CASSQNPRTSGGAAGELFF. The CDR3 coding sequence is TGCGCCAGCAGCCAGAATCCCCGGACTAGCGGGGGGGCCGCCGGGGAGCTGTTTTTT.